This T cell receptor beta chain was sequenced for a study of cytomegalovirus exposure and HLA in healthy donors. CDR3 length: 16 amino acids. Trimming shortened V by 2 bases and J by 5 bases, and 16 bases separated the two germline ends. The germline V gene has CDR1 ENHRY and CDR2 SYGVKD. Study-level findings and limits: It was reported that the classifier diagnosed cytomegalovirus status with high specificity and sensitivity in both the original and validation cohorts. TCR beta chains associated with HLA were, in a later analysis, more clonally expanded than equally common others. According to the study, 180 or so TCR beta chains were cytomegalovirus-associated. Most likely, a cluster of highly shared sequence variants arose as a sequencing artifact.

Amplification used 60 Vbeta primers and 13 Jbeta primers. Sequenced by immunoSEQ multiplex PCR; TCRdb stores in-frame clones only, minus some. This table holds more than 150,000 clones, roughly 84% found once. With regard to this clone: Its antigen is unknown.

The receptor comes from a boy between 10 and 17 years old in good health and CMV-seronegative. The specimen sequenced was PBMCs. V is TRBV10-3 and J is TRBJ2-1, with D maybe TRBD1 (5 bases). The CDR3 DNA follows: TGTGCCATCAGTGAGAGGTTTGGCAGGGAAGACAATGAGCAGTTCTTC. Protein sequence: CAISERFGREDNEQFF.